This entry concerns a single T cell receptor beta chain. The data were taken from a study of blood T cell repertoires in COVID-19. Living in about two dozen US areas, the participants were between roughly 18 and 95 years of age. Categorization into cohorts depended on clinical history that participants reported. Original data processing: Scientists estimated how many nucleated cells there were by amplifying reference gene primers. The method was immunoSEQ multiplex PCR; TCRdb's version includes in-frame clones alone and lacks a portion of them. D and trimming were read from the DNA, whereas the V and J calls and clone size are those reported in that table. The repertoire holds about 240,000 clones, with approximately 86% as singletons. The V gene lost 1 base and the J gene lost 4 bases, with 10 bases spanning the gap. Germline-derived CDR1 and CDR2 are LNHDA and SQIVND (reference sequence). The CDR3 runs to 15 residues.

The TCR originated in a middle-aged woman with acute COVID-19. The V and J genes are TRBV19 and TRBJ1-4; maybe TRBD1 (5 bases). Sequencing was carried out using PBMCs or T cells enriched from blood (not recorded which). The CDR3 is CASSIATGDNEKLFF. The CDR3 DNA follows: TGTGCCAGTAGTATAGCCACAGGCGATAATGAAAAACTGTTTTTT.